These 21 T cell receptor beta chains originate from one sample sequenced in a study of CD8 T cells in ankylosing spondylitis. TCRdb analysed the 5' RACE reads with MiXCR anew, one entry per CDR3 protein. The repertoire includes 150,000 to 200,000 distinct CDR3 sequences, 15% to 20% of them detected once, and about 7.8% sits in the top ten. The material sequenced was blood, either unsorted or a sorted T cell fraction (not recorded which). The receptors here all came from a male donor with ankylosing spondylitis or in good health (not recorded which).

The chain carries TRBV10-1 and TRBJ1-2; D is undetermined. The CDR3 is made up of 14 amino acids. Deletions cut 2 bases from V and 0 bases from J, with 7 bases between. CDR1 WNHNN and CDR2 SYGVQD come from the germline V gene (reference sequence). The CDR3 region has the DNA TGCGCCAGCAGTGAGGGGCCTTCTAACTATGGCTACACCTTC. This codes for CASSEGPSNYGYTF.

The chain recombines TRBV5-1 with TRBJ1-5, with 10 bases identical to TRBD1. Germline V gene lookup returns CDR1 SGHRS and CDR2 YFSETQ. V gave up 4 bases and J gave up 5 bases; unmatched junction bases: 6. The CDR3 extends over 15 amino acids. CDR3 sequence: CASSPGQGVYQPQHF. The CDR3 nucleotides read TGCGCCAGCAGCCCAGGACAGGGGGTATATCAGCCCCAGCATTTT.

The table lists this clonotype with many counts. In nucleotides, the CDR3 is TGTGCCAGCAGGCCCACAGGTTACGAGCAGTACTTC. Protein sequence: CASRPTGYEQYF. The J gene is TRBJ2-7, the V gene TRBV12-3 or TRBV12-4; weak D call: TRBD1 (5 bases). CDR3 length: 12 residues. Trimming took 6 bases from V and 4 from J, leaving 10 bases between them.

Notes on this clonotype: A junction boundary mismatches the germline segment, possibly from a read error. The rearrangement uses TRBV6-6 and TRBJ2-1; the match to TRBD2 covers 8 bases. Per the germline V gene, CDR1 is MNHNY and CDR2 is SVGAGI (reference sequence). The CDR3 contains 15 residues. The CDR3 here is CTSSPLSGRVNEQFF. CDR3 bases: TGTACCAGCAGTCCGCTAAGCGGGAGAGTTAATGAGCAGTTCTTC.

V usage is TRBV5-1 and J usage is TRBJ2-2, with D perhaps assigned TRBD1 or TRBD2 (6 bases each). This CDR3 has 12 amino acids. The germline gives CDR1 SGHRS, CDR2 YFSETQ. V lost 4 bases and J lost 8, with 9 bases in between. The CDR3 here is CASSRGTGELFF. CDR3 sequence (DNA): TGCGCCAGCAGCCGGGGGACAGGGGAGCTGTTTTTT.

In this sample, this clonotype turned up many times. This chain connects TRBV5-1 to TRBJ1-5; the D is unclear. Trimming took 2 bases from V and 2 from J, leaving 5 bases between them. CDR1 and CDR2 (germline): SGHRS, YFSETQ. CDR3 length: 13 residues. The CDR3 reads CASSFRGNQPQHF. The CDR3 DNA sequence: TGCGCCAGCAGCTTTAGAGGCAATCAGCCCCAGCATTTT.

Note on this clonotype: This may come from a read error, since a much larger clone is one base off. The chain employs TRBV28 and TRBJ2-4; weak D call: TRBD1 (5 bases). The CDR3 runs to 17 residues. With 2 bases removed from V and 2 bases from J, the gap between germline ends came to 16 bases. CDR1 is MDHEN and CDR2 is SYDVKM in the germline V gene. The DNA of the CDR3 is TGTGCCAGCAGTTTAAGGGCAGGGTCTTTTCCCAAAAACATTCAGTACTTC. Protein: CASSLRAGSFPKNIQYF.

This clonotype appeared many times. The rearrangement joins TRBV20-1 to TRBJ2-1; either TRBD1 or TRBD2 may supply D (6 bases each). CDR1 and CDR2 (germline): DFQATT, SNEGSKA (reference sequence). The CDR3 loop spans 16 amino acids. V dropped 2 bases and J dropped 3 bases, with 17 bases sitting between them. This chain's CDR3 is CSARSKEEGGYNEQFF. DNA for the CDR3: TGCAGTGCTAGATCCAAGGAGGAGGGGGGCTACAATGAGCAGTTCTTC.

This clonotype was seen ten or more times. The chain uses TRBV28 and TRBJ1-4; D gene uncertain. This CDR3 spans 14 amino acids. The germline CDR1 and CDR2 sequences are MDHEN and SYDVKM. The V and J ends lost 7 bases and 0 bases respectively, with 9 bases between them. The CDR3 nucleotides are TGTGCCAGCACCCTGGATGCAACTAATGAAAAACTGTTTTTT. It translates to CASTLDATNEKLFF.

The table lists this clonotype with a few counts. One end of the junction is discordant with germline, which a read error may explain. The J gene is TRBJ2-7, the V gene TRBV30, with D tentatively TRBD2 (5 bases). The germline gives CDR1 GTSNPN, CDR2 SVGIG (reference sequence). This CDR3 has 12 residues. In nucleotides, the CDR3 is TGTGCCTGGAGTGCCTTAGGTGGGCGGGCGCTCTTC. As protein: CAWSALGGRALF. Full variable domain (rest looked up from reference TRBV30 and TRBJ2-7): SQTIHQWPATLVQPVGSPLSLECTVEGTSNPNLYWYRQAAGRGLQLLFYSVGIGQISSEVPQNLSASRPQDRQFILSSKKLLLSDSGFYLCAWSALGGRALFGPGTRLTVT.

This clonotype was seen at least ten times. The rearrangement uses TRBV10-3 and TRBJ2-7; D may match TRBD1 or TRBD2 (5 bases each). Trimming pared 6 bases from V and 4 bases from J, leaving 10 bases between. The CDR3 contains 12 residues. In germline, CDR1 is ENHRY, CDR2 SYGVKD. The CDR3 is CAIRSGPYEQYF. CDR3 sequence (DNA): TGTGCCATCAGGTCGGGACCATACGAGCAGTACTTC.

This clonotype was seen a few times. This chain links TRBV20-1 with TRBJ2-7; TRBD2 matches 8 bases. V gave up 3 bases and J gave up 3 bases; unmatched junction bases: 10. Germline V gene data show CDR1 as DFQATT and CDR2 as SNEGSKA (reference sequence). This CDR3 spans 15 amino acids. This chain's CDR3 is CSARVAGLGDYEQYF. The CDR3 DNA is TGCAGTGCTAGGGTAGCGGGACTAGGGGACTACGAGCAGTACTTC.

The sample holds a few counts of this clonotype. The rearrangement joins TRBV28 to TRBJ1-5, with D possibly TRBD1 on 6 matching bases. In germline, CDR1 is MDHEN, CDR2 SYDVKM. The CDR3 runs 13 residues. Between the trimmed V and J ends, which lost 8 bases and 0 bases, there was a span of 8 bases. CDR3 in DNA: TGTGCCAGCGGGGGACATAGCAATCAGCCCCAGCATTTT. Its protein is CASGGHSNQPQHF.

This clonotype was detected ten times or more. CDR3 bases: TGCGCCAGCGGGCTAGCGTCTTACAATGAGCAGTTCTTC. Translation: CASGLASYNEQFF. The chain recombines TRBV5-1 with TRBJ2-1; maybe TRBD2 (6 bases). CDR1 is SGHRS and CDR2 is YFSETQ in the germline V gene. The CDR3 spans 13 residues. Trimming took 7 bases from V and 4 from J, leaving 12 bases between them.

This clonotype was seen only a few times. This chain links TRBV24-1 with TRBJ2-2; D possibly corresponds to TRBD2 (5 bases). Between the trimmed V and J ends, which lost 5 bases and 5 bases, there was a span of 14 bases. The CDR3 consists of 15 residues. Germline V gene sequence: CDR1 KGHDR, CDR2 SFDVKD. The CDR3 sequence: CATSGSSWRTGELFF. CDR3 nucleotide sequence: TGTGCCACCAGTGGCTCTAGCTGGAGGACCGGGGAGCTGTTTTTT.

This clonotype was found many times. The chain has TRBV6-6 and TRBJ2-1, with D tentatively TRBD2 (5 bases). Germline V CDR1 and CDR2: MNHNY, SVGAGI (reference sequence). CDR3 length: 13 residues. Trimming took 8 bases from V and 5 from J, leaving 13 bases between them. The CDR3 DNA sequence: TGTGCCAGCTCCCGGGGAGTAAACAATGAGCAGTTCTTC. As protein: CASSRGVNNEQFF.

The genes are TRBV12-3 or TRBV12-4 and TRBJ2-3; 7 bases map to TRBD1. This CDR3 region has 17 residues. Germline trimming cut 5 bases from V and 3 bases from J; bases unmatched to any gene: 14. CDR3 sequence (DNA): TGTGCCAGCAGTCCCGAGAAAAACGCGGACAGGACAGATACGCAGTATTTT. It translates to CASSPEKNADRTDTQYF.

V usage is TRBV2 and J usage is TRBJ2-3; D might be TRBD1 or TRBD2, each matching 5 bases. The CDR3 totals 14 residues. Trimming took off 1 base at V and 4 bases at J, with 9 bases between the two ends. The V gene's germline CDR1 is SNHLY and CDR2 FYNNEI. CDR3 DNA sequence: TGTGCCAGCAGTGAAGGGGGACGGGCAGATACGCAGTATTTT. As protein: CASSEGGRADTQYF.

This clonotype was detected only a few times. V and J are TRBV19 and TRBJ2-1, with D unresolved. The germline gives CDR1 LNHDA, CDR2 SQIVND (reference sequence). Trimming pared 7 bases from V and 5 bases from J, leaving 12 bases between. This CDR3 is built from 13 residues. For the CDR3, the DNA is TGTGCCAGTAAGGAGCAGATTAACAATGAGCAGTTCTTC. Its protein is CASKEQINNEQFF.

This clonotype was detected ten times or more. The rearrangement links TRBV5-1 to TRBJ2-2; D remains unclear. The CDR3 loop spans 12 amino acids. CDR1 and CDR2 (germline): SGHRS, YFSETQ. Between the trimmed V and J ends, which lost 5 bases and 2 bases, there was a span of 4 bases. CDR3 nucleotide sequence: TGCGCCAGCAGGACAAACACCGGGGAGCTGTTTTTT. It is translated as CASRTNTGELFF.

This clonotype was recorded at least ten times. The chain uses TRBV11-2 and TRBJ2-3, with D perhaps matching TRBD2 (5 bases). Trimming pared 6 bases from V and 0 bases from J, leaving 16 bases between. Germline-derived CDR1 and CDR2 are SGHAT and FQNNGV. The CDR3 covers 16 residues. CDR3 nucleotide sequence: TGTGCCAGCAGTCCTTTAGGGAGCACTAGCACAGATACGCAGTATTTT. Protein: CASSPLGSTSTDTQYF.